The 5 T cell receptor beta chains below all came from one sample that was sequenced in a study of blood T cell repertoires in COVID-19. Sequencing was performed with immunoSEQ multiplex PCR; in TCRdb, only in-frame clones are kept and a portion is missing. The profile covers about 200,000 clones, with about 80% appearing a single time and approximately 6.9% taken by the ten largest. Sequenced material: peripheral blood. The receptors shown here come from a human donor with acute or convalescent COVID-19. The donor label of this sample is uncertain.

CDR3 DNA: TGTGCCAGCAGTTACTCCCTAGCGGGGAGCACAGATACGCAGTATTTT. The encoded protein is CASSYSLAGSTDTQYF. The chain joins TRBV6-5 to TRBJ2-3, with TRBD2 matching over 9 bases. Germline CDR1 and CDR2: MNHEY and SVGAGI. After removal of 0 bases from V and 0 bases from J, the junction contained 1 base not matched to a gene. The CDR3 has 16 amino acids.

For the CDR3, the DNA is TGCGCCAGCAGGGCAGCGGGGGCCAATGAGCAGTTCTTC. It yields the protein CASRAAGANEQFF. The V gene is TRBV5-1, the J gene TRBJ2-1; 8 bases line up with TRBD2. CDR1 and CDR2 (germline): SGHRS, YFSETQ. This CDR3 comprises 13 residues. V gave up 5 bases and J gave up 6 bases; unmatched junction bases: 4.

The gene calls are TRBV7-2 and TRBJ2-1; 14 bases are a match to TRBD2. There are 16 residues in the CDR3. The V segment lost 4 bases and the J segment 7 bases; nucleotides outside the gene matches: 6. From germline, CDR1 is SGHTA and CDR2 FQGNSA. The CDR3 is CASSYRGTSGRNEQFF. In DNA form, the CDR3 reads TGTGCCAGCAGCTACCGGGGGACTAGCGGGAGAAATGAGCAGTTCTTC.

Written as DNA, the CDR3 is TGTGCCAGCAGCAAATCCAAGACACAACCCTATGGCTACACCTTC. Protein: CASSKSKTQPYGYTF. This chain connects TRBV9 to TRBJ1-2; no clear D. The CDR3 loop spans 15 amino acids. Looked up from germline, CDR1 is SGDLS and CDR2 is YYNGEE. V shed 4 bases and J shed 4 bases, with 17 bases lying between them.

This clone was detected only a few times. One end of the junction fails to match germline, which may point to a read error. The J gene is TRBJ2-7, the V gene TRBV30; tentatively, D is TRBD2 (6 bases). Germline V gives CDR1 GTSNPN, CDR2 SVGIG (reference sequence). The CDR3 consists of 11 residues. The CDR3 DNA is TGTGCCGGGAGCGGGTCCGGGGAGCAGTACTTC. Protein sequence: CAGSGSGEQYF.